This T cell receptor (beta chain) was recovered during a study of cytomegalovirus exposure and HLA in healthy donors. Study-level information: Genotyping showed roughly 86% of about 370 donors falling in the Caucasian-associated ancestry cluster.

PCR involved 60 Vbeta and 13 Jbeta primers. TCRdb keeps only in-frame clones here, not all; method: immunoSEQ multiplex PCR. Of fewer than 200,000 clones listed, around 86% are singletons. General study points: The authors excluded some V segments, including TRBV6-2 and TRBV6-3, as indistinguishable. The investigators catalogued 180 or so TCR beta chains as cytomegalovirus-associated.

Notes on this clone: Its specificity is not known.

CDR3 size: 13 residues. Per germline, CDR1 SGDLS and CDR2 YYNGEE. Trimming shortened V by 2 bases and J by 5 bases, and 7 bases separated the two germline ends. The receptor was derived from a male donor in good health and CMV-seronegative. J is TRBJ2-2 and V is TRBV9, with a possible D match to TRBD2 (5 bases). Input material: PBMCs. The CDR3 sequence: CASSVGRTGELFF. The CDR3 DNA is TGTGCCAGCAGCGTGGGGAGAACCGGGGAGCTGTTTTTT.